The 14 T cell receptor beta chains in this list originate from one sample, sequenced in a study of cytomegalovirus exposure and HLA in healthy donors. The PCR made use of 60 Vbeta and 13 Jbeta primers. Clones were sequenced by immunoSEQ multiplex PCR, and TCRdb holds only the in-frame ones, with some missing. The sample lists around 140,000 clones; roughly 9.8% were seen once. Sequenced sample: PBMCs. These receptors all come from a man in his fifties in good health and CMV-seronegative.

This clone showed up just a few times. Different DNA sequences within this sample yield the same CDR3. The CDR3 nucleotides are TGTGCCAGCAGTGAGGGAAGGGGCAGCTCCTACGAGCAGTACTTC. This codes for CASSEGRGSSYEQYF. The V gene is TRBV6-1, the J gene TRBJ2-7; a weak D match, TRBD1 (5 bases). The CDR3 consists of 15 residues. CDR1 is MNHNS, CDR2 SASEGT, per germline. Trimming took 3 bases from V and 0 from J, leaving 12 bases between them.

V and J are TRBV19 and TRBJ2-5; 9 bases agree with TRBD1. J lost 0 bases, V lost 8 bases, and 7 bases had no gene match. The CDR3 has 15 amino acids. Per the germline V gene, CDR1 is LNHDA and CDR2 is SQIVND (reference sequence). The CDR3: CASPRTGEDQETQYF. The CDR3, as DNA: TGTGCCAGTCCACGGACAGGGGAGGACCAAGAGACCCAGTACTTC.

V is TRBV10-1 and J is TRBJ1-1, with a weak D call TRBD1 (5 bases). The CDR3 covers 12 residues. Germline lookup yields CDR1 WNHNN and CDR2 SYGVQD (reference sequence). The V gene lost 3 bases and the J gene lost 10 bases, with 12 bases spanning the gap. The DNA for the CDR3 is TGCGCCAGCAGTGATGCGGGACTGGCAGCTTTCTTT. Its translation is CASSDAGLAAFF.

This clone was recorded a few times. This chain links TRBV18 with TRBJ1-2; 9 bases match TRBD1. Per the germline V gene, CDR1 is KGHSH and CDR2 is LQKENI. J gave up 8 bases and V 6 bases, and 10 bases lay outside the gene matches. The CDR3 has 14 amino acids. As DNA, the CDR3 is TGTGCCAGCTCTCGGACAGGGGAGCGACAAGGCTACACCTTC. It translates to CASSRTGERQGYTF.

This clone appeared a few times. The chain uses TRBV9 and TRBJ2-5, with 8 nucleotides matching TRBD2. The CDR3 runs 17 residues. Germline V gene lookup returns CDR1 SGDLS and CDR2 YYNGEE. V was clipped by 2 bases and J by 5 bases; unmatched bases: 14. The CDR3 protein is CASSVVPGLEGSETQYF. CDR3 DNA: TGTGCCAGCAGCGTCGTCCCGGGACTAGAGGGGTCGGAGACCCAGTACTTC. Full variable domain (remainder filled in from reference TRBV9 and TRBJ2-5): DSGVTQTPKHLITATGQRVTLRCSPRSGDLSVYWYQQSLDQGLQFLIQYYNGEERAKGNILERFSAQQFPDLHSELNLSSLELGDSALYFCASSVVPGLEGSETQYFGPGTRLLVL.

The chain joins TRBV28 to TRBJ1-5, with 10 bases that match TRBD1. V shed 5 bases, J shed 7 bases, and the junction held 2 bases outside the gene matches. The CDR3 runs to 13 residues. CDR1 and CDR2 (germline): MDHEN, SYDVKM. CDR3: CASSGTGDQPQHF. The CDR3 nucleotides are TGTGCCAGCAGTGGGACAGGGGACCAGCCCCAGCATTTT.

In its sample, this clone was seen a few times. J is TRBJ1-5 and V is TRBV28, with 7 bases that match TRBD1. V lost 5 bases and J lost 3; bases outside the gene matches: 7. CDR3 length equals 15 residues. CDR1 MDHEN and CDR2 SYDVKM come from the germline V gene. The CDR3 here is CASSVQGTPNQPQHF. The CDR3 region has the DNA TGTGCCAGCAGTGTACAGGGGACCCCCAATCAGCCCCAGCATTTT.

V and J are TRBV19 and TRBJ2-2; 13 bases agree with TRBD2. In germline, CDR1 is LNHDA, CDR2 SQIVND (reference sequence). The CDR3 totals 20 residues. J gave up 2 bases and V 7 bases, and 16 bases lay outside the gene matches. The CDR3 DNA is TGTGCCAGTACCGCGGGGAGGACTAGCGGGGGCCTCGCTAACACCGGGGAGCTGTTTTTT. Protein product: CASTAGRTSGGLANTGELFF.

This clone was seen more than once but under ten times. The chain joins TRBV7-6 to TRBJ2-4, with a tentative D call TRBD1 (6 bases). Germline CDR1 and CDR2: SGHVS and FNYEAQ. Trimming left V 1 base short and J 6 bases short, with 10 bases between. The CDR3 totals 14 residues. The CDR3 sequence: CASSLGEGGNIQYF. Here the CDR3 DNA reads TGTGCCAGCAGCTTAGGGGAAGGGGGAAACATTCAGTACTTC. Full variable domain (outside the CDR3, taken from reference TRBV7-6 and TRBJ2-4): GAGVSQSPRYKVTKRGQDVALRCDPISGHVSLYWYRQALGQGPEFLTYFNYEAQQDKSGLPNDRFSAERPEGSISTLTIQRTEQRDSAMYRCASSLGEGGNIQYFGAGTRLSVL.

DNA for the CDR3: TGCGCCAGCAGCTTGTGGGACAGCTCTAGCACAGATACGCAGTATTTT. Protein sequence: CASSLWDSSSTDTQYF. This chain uses TRBV5-1 with TRBJ2-3, with 7 positions matching TRBD1. The trim removed 1 base at V and 0 bases at J, leaving 5 bases unmatched. Germline-derived CDR1 and CDR2 are SGHRS and YFSETQ. CDR3 length equals 16 residues.

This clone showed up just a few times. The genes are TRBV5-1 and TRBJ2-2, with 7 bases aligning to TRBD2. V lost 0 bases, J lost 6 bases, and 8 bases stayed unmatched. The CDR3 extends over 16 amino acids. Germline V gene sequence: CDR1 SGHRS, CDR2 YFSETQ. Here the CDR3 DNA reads TGCGCCAGCAGCTTGGTATCTAGCGGTGGTTCCGGGGAGCTGTTTTTT. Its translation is CASSLVSSGGSGELFF.

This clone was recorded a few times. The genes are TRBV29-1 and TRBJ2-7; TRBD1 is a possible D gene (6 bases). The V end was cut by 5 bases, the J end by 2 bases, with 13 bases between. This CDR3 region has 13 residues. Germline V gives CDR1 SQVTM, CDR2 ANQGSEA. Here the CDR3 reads CSVSRQVPYEQYF. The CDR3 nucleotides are TGCAGCGTTTCTCGACAGGTCCCCTACGAGCAGTACTTC.

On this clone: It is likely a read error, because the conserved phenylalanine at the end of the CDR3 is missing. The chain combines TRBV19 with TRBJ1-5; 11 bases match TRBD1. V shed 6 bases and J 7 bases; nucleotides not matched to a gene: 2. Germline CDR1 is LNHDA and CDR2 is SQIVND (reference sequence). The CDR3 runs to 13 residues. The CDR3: CASSGTGGQPQHV. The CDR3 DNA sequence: TGTGCCAGTAGCGGGACAGGGGGACAGCCCCAGCATGTT.

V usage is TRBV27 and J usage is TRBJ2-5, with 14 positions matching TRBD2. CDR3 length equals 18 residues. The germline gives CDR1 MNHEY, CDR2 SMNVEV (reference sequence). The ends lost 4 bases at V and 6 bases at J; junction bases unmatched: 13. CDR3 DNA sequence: TGTGCCAGCAGTTCGTACCCCCCGACTAGCGGGAGGGCTAAGACCCAGTACTTC. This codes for CASSSYPPTSGRAKTQYF.